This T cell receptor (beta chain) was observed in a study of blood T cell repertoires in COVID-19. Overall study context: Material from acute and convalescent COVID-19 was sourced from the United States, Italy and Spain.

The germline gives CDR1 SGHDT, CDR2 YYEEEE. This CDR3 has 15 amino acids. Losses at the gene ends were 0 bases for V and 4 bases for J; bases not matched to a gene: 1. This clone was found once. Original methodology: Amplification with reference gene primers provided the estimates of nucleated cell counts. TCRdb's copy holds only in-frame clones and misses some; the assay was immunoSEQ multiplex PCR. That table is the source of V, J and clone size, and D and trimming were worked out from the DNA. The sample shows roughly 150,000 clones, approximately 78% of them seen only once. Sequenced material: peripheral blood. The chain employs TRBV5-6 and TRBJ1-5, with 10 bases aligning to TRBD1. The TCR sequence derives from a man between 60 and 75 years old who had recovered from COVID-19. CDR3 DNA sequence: TGTGCCAGCAGCTTGGCGGGACAGGGGAATCAGCCCCAGCATTTT. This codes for CASSLAGQGNQPQHF.